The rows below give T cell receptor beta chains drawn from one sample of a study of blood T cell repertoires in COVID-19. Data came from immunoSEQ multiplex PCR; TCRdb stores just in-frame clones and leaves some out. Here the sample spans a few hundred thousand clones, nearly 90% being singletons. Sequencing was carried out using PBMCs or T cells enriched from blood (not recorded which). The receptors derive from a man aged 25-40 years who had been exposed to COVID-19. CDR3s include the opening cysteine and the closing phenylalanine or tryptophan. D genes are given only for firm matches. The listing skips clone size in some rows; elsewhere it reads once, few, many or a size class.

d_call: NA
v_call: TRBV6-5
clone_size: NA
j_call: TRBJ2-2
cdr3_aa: CASSYQVNTGELFF
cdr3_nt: TGTGCCAGCAGTTATCAGGTCAACACCGGGGAGCTGTTTTTT

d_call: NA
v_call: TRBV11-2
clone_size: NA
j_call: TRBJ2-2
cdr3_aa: CASSSWVGRRGELFF
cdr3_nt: TGTGCCAGCAGCTCATGGGTCGGAAGGAGAGGGGAGCTGTTTTTT

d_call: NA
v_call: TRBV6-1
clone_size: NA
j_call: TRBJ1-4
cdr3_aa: CASSEARTQRGEKLFF
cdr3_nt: TGTGCCAGCAGTGAAGCCCGAACCCAGAGAGGGGAAAAACTGTTTTTT

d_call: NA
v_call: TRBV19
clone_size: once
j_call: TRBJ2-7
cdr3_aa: CASSTGRWGNEQYF
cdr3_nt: TGTGCCAGTAGTACAGGGCGTTGGGGTAACGAGCAGTACTTC

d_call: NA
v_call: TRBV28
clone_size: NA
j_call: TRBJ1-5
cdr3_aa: CASSSGGTLYPQHF
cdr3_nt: TGTGCCAGCAGTTCCGGGGGGACGCTTTATCCCCAGCATTTT

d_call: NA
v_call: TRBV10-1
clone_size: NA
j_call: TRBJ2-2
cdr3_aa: CASSANRGLFF
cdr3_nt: TGCGCCAGCAGCGCTAATAGGGGGCTGTTTTTT

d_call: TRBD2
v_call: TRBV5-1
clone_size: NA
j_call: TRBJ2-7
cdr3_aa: CASSPGTSAYEQYF
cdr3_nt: TGCGCCAGCAGTCCCGGGACTAGCGCTTACGAGCAGTACTTC

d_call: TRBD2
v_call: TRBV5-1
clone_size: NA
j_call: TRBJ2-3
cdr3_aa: CASSQGLAGGTSTDTQYF
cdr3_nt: TGCGCCAGCAGCCAAGGACTAGCGGGGGGGACTAGCACAGATACGCAGTATTTT

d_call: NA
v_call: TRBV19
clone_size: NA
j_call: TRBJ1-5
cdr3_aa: CASTQMGGDQPQHF
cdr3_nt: TGTGCCAGTACTCAAATGGGGGGAGATCAGCCCCAGCATTTT

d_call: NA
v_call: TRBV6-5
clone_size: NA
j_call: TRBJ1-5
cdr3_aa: CASRGEGGNQPQHF
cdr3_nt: TGTGCCAGCCGGGGGGAGGGGGGCAATCAGCCCCAGCATTTT

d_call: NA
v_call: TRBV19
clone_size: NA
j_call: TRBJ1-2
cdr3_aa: CASIGDNYGYTF
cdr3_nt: TGTGCCAGTATAGGGGATAACTATGGCTACACCTTC

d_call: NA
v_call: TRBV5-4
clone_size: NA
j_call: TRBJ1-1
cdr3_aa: CASSLDQIAFTEAFF
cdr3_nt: TGTGCCAGCAGCTTGGATCAGATTGCTTTCACTGAAGCTTTCTTT

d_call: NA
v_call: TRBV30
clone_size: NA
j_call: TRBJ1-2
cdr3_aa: CAWSVAGRGGYTF
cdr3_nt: TGTGCCTGGAGTGTAGCAGGGCGCGGTGGCTACACCTTC

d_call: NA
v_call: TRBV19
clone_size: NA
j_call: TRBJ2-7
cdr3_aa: CASSATGFYEQYF
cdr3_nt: TGTGCCAGTAGCGCCACAGGGTTCTACGAGCAGTACTTC

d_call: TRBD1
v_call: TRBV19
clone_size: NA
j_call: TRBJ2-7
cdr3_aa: CASSEGQGSYEQYF
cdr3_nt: TGTGCCAGTAGCGAGGGACAGGGGTCCTACGAGCAGTACTTC

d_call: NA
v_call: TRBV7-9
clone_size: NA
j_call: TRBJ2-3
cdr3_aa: CASSGRGSLPADTQYF
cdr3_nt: TGTGCCAGCAGCGGCCGGGGTAGCCTCCCCGCAGATACGCAGTATTTT

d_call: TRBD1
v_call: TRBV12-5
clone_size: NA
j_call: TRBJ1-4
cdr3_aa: CASGRGREKLFF
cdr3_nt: TGTGCTAGTGGAAGGGGGCGGGAAAAACTGTTTTTT

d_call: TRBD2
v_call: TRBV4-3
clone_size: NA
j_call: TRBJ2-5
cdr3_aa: CASSPSGSPGLTQYF
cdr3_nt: TGCGCCAGCAGCCCTAGCGGGTCCCCGGGACTGACCCAGTACTTC

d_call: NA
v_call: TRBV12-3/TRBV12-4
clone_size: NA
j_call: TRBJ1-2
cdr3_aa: CASSLGLNYGYTF
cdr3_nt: TGTGCCAGCAGCCTTGGACTGAACTATGGCTACACCTTC

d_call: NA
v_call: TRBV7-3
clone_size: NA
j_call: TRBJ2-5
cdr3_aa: CASSSDLAGTQYF
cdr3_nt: TGTGCCAGCAGCTCTGACCTGGCGGGGACCCAGTACTTC

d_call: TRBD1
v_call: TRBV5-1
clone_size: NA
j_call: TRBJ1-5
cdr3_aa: CASSLGQGGQPQHF
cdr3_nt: TGCGCCAGCAGCCTTGGACAGGGTGGTCAGCCCCAGCATTTT

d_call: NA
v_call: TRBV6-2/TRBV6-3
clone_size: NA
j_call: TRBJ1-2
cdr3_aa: CASSYGVFRGYGYTF
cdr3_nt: TGTGCCAGCAGTTACGGGGTATTTAGGGGCTATGGCTACACCTTC

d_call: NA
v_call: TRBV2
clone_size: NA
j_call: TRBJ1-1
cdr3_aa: CASSANRENTEAFF
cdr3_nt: TGTGCCAGCAGTGCTAACAGGGAGAACACTGAAGCTTTCTTT

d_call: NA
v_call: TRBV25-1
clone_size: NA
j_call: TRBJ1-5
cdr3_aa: CASGTAHSNQPQHF
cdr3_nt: TGTGCCAGCGGTACAGCCCATAGCAATCAGCCCCAGCATTTT

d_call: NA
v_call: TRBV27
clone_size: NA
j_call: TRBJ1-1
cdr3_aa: CASRSHRVKDTEAFF
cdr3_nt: TGTGCCAGCAGGTCTCACAGGGTCAAGGACACTGAAGCTTTCTTT

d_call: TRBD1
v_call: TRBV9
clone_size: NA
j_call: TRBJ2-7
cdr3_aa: CASSVTGGLDEQYF
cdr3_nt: TGTGCCAGCAGCGTCACAGGGGGATTGGACGAGCAGTACTTC

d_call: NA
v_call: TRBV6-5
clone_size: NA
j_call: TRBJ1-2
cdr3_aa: CASRESGGHGYTF
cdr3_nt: TGTGCCAGCAGAGAGTCCGGGGGACATGGCTACACCTTC

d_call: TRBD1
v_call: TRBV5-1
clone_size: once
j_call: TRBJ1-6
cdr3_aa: CASSSGTGGIGSPLHF
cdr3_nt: TGCGCCAGCAGCTCTGGGACAGGGGGCATTGGTTCACCCCTCCACTTT

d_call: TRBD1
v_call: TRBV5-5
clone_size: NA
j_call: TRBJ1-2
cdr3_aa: CASSFGQGLNYGYTF
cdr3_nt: TGTGCCAGCAGCTTTGGACAGGGGCTGAACTATGGCTACACCTTC

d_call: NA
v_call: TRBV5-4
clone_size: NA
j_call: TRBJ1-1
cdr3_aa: CASGSRKLGMNTEAFF
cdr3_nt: TGTGCCAGCGGATCACGAAAACTAGGCATGAACACTGAAGCTTTCTTT

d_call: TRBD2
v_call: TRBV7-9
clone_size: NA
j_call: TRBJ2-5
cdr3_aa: CASSWAGGVTQYF
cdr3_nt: TGTGCCAGCAGCTGGGCGGGGGGGGTGACCCAGTACTTC

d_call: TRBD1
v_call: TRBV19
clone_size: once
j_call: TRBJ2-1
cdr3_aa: CASTDGGQGYNEQFF
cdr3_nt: TGTGCCAGTACCGACGGGGGACAGGGATACAATGAGCAGTTCTTC

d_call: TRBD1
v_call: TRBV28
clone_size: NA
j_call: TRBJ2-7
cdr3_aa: CASNHRDRLYEQYF
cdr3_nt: TGTGCCAGCAACCACCGGGACAGGCTGTACGAGCAGTACTTC

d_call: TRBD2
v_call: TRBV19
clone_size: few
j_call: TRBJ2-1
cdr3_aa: CASSNKGLAVNEQFF
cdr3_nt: TGTGCCAGTAGTAACAAAGGACTAGCGGTAAATGAGCAGTTCTTC

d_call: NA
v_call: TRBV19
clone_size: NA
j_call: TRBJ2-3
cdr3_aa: CASTSRADITDTQYF
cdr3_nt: TGTGCCAGCACTAGTCGGGCAGACATCACAGATACGCAGTATTTT

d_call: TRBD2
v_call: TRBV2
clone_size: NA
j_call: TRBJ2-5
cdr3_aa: CAAGGGTQETQYF
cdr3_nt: TGTGCCGCAGGCGGGGGGACTCAAGAGACCCAGTACTTC

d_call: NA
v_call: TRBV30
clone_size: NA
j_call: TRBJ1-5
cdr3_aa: CAWSVQGTNQPQHF
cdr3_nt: TGTGCCTGGAGTGTTCAGGGGACGAATCAGCCCCAGCATTTT

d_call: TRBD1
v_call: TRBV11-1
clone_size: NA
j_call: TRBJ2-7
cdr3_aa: CASSFEQGVSYEQYF
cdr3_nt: TGTGCCAGCAGCTTCGAACAGGGGGTATCCTACGAGCAGTACTTC

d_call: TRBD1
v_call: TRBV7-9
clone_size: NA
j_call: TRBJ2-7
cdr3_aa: CASSGDQGAHYEQYF
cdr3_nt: TGTGCCAGCAGCGGAGACCAGGGGGCCCACTACGAGCAGTACTTC

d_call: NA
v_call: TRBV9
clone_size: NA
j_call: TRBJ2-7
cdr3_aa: CASSPQGREQYF
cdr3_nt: TGTGCCAGCAGCCCACAGGGGAGGGAGCAGTACTTC

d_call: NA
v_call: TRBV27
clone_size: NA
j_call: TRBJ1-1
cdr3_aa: CASTLRGGNTEAFF
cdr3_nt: TGTGCCAGCACCTTGCGGGGGGGGAACACTGAAGCTTTCTTT

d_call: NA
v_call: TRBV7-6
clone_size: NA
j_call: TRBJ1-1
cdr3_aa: CASSLDSAAGRLNTEAFF
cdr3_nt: TGTGCCAGCAGCTTAGACTCCGCGGCAGGGAGGCTTAATACTGAAGCTTTCTTT